Below, 5 T cell receptor beta chains from the same sample are listed, as sequenced in a study of T cell responses to AZD1222 COVID-19 vaccine. Sequenced by immunoSEQ multiplex PCR; TCRdb stores in-frame clones only, minus some. The sample yields about 150,000 clones, 80% to 95% seen once. The specimen comprised peripheral blood, sampled 28 days after the second AZD1222 dose. The source of these receptors is an adult who received the AZD1222 COVID-19 vaccine.

J is TRBJ1-2 and V is TRBV28; TRBD1 aligns across 7 bases. Trimming removed 6 bases from V and 4 bases from J; junction bases left unmatched: 8. Germline loops: CDR1 MDHEN, CDR2 SYDVKM. The CDR3 is 14 residues long. In DNA, the CDR3 is TGTGCCAGCAGCTCCCGACAGGGCCCCTATGGCTACACCTTC. Translation: CASSSRQGPYGYTF.

This chain links TRBV14 with TRBJ2-7; 7 bases line up with TRBD1. V lost 6 bases and J lost 8; bases outside the gene matches: 10. The CDR3 contains 13 residues. The V gene's germline CDR1 is SGHDN and CDR2 FVKESK. The DNA for the CDR3 is TGTGCCAGCAGTTCCGACAGGGTGGCGAAGCAGTACTTC. Translation gives CASSSDRVAKQYF. Full variable domain (remainder filled in from reference TRBV14 and TRBJ2-7): EAGVTQFPSHSVIEKGQTVTLRCDPISGHDNLYWYRRVMGKEIKFLLHFVKESKQDESGMPNNRFLAERTGGTYSTLKVQPAELEDSGVYFCASSSDRVAKQYFGPGTRLTVT.

V and J are TRBV4-1 and TRBJ2-7; D remains unclear. Germline V gene data show CDR1 as MGHRA and CDR2 as YSYEKL. V dropped 1 base and J dropped 0 bases, with 10 bases sitting between them. CDR3 size: 15 residues. The CDR3 nucleotides read TGCGCCAGCAGCCAAGTCCCTCAGAGCTCCTACGAGCAGTACTTC. Its protein product is CASSQVPQSSYEQYF.

The chain uses TRBV18 and TRBJ1-1; D is uncertain. Trimming stripped 3 bases from V and 1 base from J, with 9 bases between. Germline V gene sequence: CDR1 KGHSH, CDR2 LQKENI. The CDR3 is 14 residues long. The CDR3 is CASSPPNENTEAFF. The CDR3 DNA reads TGTGCCAGCTCACCCCCGAACGAGAACACTGAAGCTTTCTTT.

V usage is TRBV6-5 and J usage is TRBJ2-7; D is ambiguous. The V gene lost 6 bases and the J gene lost 3 bases, with 3 bases spanning the gap. The CDR3 contains 10 residues. Per the germline V gene, CDR1 is MNHEY and CDR2 is SVGAGI. CDR3: CASRNYEQYF. Here the CDR3 DNA reads TGTGCCAGCAGAAACTACGAGCAGTACTTC.